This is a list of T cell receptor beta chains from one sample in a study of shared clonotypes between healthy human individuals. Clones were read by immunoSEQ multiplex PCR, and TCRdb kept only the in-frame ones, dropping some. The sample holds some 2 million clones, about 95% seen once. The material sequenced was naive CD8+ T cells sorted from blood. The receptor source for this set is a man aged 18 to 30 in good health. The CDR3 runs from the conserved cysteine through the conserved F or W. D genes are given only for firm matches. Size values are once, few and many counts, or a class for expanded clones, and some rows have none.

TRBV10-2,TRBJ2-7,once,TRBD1,TGCGCCAGCAGTGGATGGGGTTCCGGGACAGGGGTAACCTACGAGCAGTACTTC,CASSGWGSGTGVTYEQYF
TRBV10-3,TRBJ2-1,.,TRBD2,TGTGCCATCGGGGTAGCGGGGAACACTGACAATGAGCAGTTCTTC,CAIGVAGNTDNEQFF
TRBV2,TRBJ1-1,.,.,TGTGCCAGCAGTGTGGACGGGGCGAGACCTGAAGCTTTCTTT,CASSVDGARPEAFF
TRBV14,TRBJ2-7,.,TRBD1,TGTGCCAGCAGCCAAGTCGGACAGGCGACCTACGAGCAGTACTTC,CASSQVGQATYEQYF
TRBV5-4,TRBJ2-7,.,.,.,CASDKGDSVGPGAHF
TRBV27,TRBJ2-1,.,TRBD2,TGTGCCAGCAGTCGTAGCGGGGCTTACAATGAGCAGTTCTTC,CASSRSGAYNEQFF
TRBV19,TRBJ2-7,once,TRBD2,TGTGCCAGTAGTATAGCTAGCGGGCCCTACGAGCAGTACTTC,CASSIASGPYEQYF
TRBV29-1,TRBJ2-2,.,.,TGCAGCGTTGATCGAACACACATTTCCCACGGGGAGCTGTTTTTT,CSVDRTHISHGELFF
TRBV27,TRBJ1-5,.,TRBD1,TGTGCCAGCAGTTTATCGGCCCAACAGGGGTTCTTGCAGCCCCAGCATTTT,CASSLSAQQGFLQPQHF
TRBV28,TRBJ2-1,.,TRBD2,TGTGCCAGCAGTTTGGGGCTAGCGGCTATGATCAATGAGCAGTTCTTC,CASSLGLAAMINEQFF
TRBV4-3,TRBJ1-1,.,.,TGCGCCAGCAGCCACGGGCCAGAGGGTAACACTGAAGCTTTCTTT,CASSHGPEGNTEAFF
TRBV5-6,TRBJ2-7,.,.,TGTGCCAGCAGCACGGGGGGCAGCCCAGCCTACGAGCAGTACTTC,CASSTGGSPAYEQYF
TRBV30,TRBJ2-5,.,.,TGTGCCTGGAACGACGCGGGAGAGACCCAGTACTTC,CAWNDAGETQYF
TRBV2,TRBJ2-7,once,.,TGTGCCAGCACCGCCGGGGCAGGGTCAACCTACGAGCAGTACTTC,CASTAGAGSTYEQYF
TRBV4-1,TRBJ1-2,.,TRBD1,TGCGCCAGCAGCCAAGAGGCCCAGGGGGCGGCTTCGGGCTACACCTTC,CASSQEAQGAASGYTF
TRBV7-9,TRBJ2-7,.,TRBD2,TGTGCCAGCAGCTTAGCCACTGGCGGGAGCAACCAGGAGCAGTACTTC,CASSLATGGSNQEQYF
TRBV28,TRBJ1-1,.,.,TGTGCCAGCAGTTCAACTTTCGGGCAAACTGAAGCTTTCTTT,CASSSTFGQTEAFF
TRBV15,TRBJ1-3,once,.,TGTGCCACCAGCAGAGAGAGGGCGATATCTGGAAACACCATATATTTT,CATSRERAISGNTIYF
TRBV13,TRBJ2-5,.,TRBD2,TGTGCCAGCAGCTTGACGGGACTAGCTCTCCCAGAGACCCAGTACTTC,CASSLTGLALPETQYF
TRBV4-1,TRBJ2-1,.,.,TGCGCCAGCAGGTCGATTCACCTCCAGCAGTTCTTC,CASRSIHLQQFF
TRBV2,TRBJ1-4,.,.,TGTGCCAGCAGTAGAGGAGAACGGACAGATGAAAAACTGTTTTTT,CASSRGERTDEKLFF
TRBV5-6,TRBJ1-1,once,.,TGTGCCAGCAGCTTGGAGACGGACAGGAACACTGAAGCTTTCTTT,CASSLETDRNTEAFF
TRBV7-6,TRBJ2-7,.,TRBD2,TGTGCCAGCAGCCCCGGGGGGCTAGCGGGGCCCTACGAGCAGTACTTC,CASSPGGLAGPYEQYF
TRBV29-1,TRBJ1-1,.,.,TGCAGCGTTGAAATAATGAACACTGAAGCTTTCTTT,CSVEIMNTEAFF
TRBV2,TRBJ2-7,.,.,TGTGCCAGCGGGTCGCCAGGGGCGTTCCACGAGCAGTACTTC,CASGSPGAFHEQYF
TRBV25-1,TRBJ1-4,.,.,TGTGCCAGCAGCCATTATTCTAGGAATGAAAAACTGTTTTTT,CASSHYSRNEKLFF
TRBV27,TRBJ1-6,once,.,TGTGCCAGCAGTTTACAGACCGTAAACAAGCCAAGTTCACCCCTCCACTTT,CASSLQTVNKPSSPLHF
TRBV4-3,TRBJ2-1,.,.,TGCGCCAGCAGCCAAGACCAACAGAACTCCTACAATGAGCAGTTCTTC,CASSQDQQNSYNEQFF
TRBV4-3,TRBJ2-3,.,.,TGCGCCAGCAGCCAAGATAGGAGAGGGATGGGGGCAGATACGCAGTATTTT,CASSQDRRGMGADTQYF
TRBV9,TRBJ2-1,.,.,TGTGCCAGCAGCGTACTATCAGCTATAGCGGAGGGGTACAATGAGCAGTTCTTC,CASSVLSAIAEGYNEQFF
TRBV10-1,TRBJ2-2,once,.,TGCGCCAGCTTAGCGGAGAACACCGGGGAGCTGTTTTTT,CASLAENTGELFF
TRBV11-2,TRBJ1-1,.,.,TGTGCCAGCAGCTTTATGCTACAGGGTGAAGCTTTCTTT,CASSFMLQGEAFF
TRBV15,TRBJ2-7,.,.,TGTGCCACCAGCAGGTCGGCGGGTTACGAGCAGTACTTC,CATSRSAGYEQYF
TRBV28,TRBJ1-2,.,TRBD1,TGTGCCAGCAGTTGGGTGCCCGGGACAGGGCCCCCTGGCTACACCTTC,CASSWVPGTGPPGYTF
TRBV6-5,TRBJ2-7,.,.,TGTGCCAGCAGTTACTCAGCCTCTAGTATCCCCTACGAGCAGTACTTC,CASSYSASSIPYEQYF
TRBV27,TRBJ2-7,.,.,TGTGCCAGCAGTTCCCAATCCTACGAGCAGTACTTC,CASSSQSYEQYF
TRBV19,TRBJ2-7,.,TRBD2,TGTGCCAGCGGGGCCGGGGGGGCCCGTAATGAGCAGTACTTC,CASGAGGARNEQYF
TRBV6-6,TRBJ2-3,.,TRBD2,TGTGCCAGCAGTTTACTCACTAGCGGGGGCACAGATACGCAGTATTTT,CASSLLTSGGTDTQYF
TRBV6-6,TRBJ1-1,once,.,TGTGCCAGCAGTCCTACAGGGATTGGTCTCACTGAAGCTTTCTTT,CASSPTGIGLTEAFF
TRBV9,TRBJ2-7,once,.,TGTGCCAGCAGCGTAGGTCCGAACTCCTACGAGCAGTACTTC,CASSVGPNSYEQYF
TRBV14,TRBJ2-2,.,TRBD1,TGTGCCAGCAGCCAAATAGGGACAGGGGGCACCGGGGAGCTGTTTTTT,CASSQIGTGGTGELFF
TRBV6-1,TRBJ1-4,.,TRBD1,TGTGCCAGCAGTGAAGTGGGACAGGGCGATGAAAAACTGTTTTTT,CASSEVGQGDEKLFF
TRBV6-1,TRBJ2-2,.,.,TGTGCCAGCAGTGAAGCAGGGCTGGGTTTCACCGGGGAGCTGTTTTTT,CASSEAGLGFTGELFF
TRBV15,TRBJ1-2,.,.,TGTGCCACCAGCATAGGGACGGACTATGGCTACACCTTC,CATSIGTDYGYTF
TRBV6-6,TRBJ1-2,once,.,TGTGCCAGCAGTTACCAGCCCAGGTCAATGGATGGCTACACCTTC,CASSYQPRSMDGYTF
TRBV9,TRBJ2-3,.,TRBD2,TGTGCCAGCAGCGTAGAAGGACTAGCGGGGTTGGATACGCAGTATTTT,CASSVEGLAGLDTQYF
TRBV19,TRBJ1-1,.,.,TGTGCCAGTAGTATTTTAGGGGGTGACGAAGCTTTCTTT,CASSILGGDEAFF
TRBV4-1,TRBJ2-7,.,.,TGCGCCAGCAGTTGGATGGGGACGGGGCAAGGCGAGCAGTACTTC,CASSWMGTGQGEQYF
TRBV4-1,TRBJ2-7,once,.,TGCGCCAGCAGCCAAGCGGTAACCTACGAGCAGTACTTC,CASSQAVTYEQYF
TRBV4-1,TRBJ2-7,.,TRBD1,TGCGCCAGCAGCCGCTCACCGGGACAGGGGAACTACGAGCAGTACTTC,CASSRSPGQGNYEQYF
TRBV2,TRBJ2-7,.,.,TGTGCCAGCAGTGACCTGGGCCGGGATGAGCAGTACTTC,CASSDLGRDEQYF
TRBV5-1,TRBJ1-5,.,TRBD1,TGCGCCAGCAGCTTGAGGGACAGACAAGTCCATCAGCCCCAGCATTTT,CASSLRDRQVHQPQHF
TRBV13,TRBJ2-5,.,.,TGTGCCAGCAGCCCCCCTCCGACAGAACCAGGGTGGGAGACCCAGTACTTC,CASSPPPTEPGWETQYF